This T cell receptor beta chain was retrieved from a study of PD-1 blockade in classical Hodgkin lymphoma. The repertoire was sequenced with immunoSEQ multiplex PCR; TCRdb's copy has only in-frame clones and lacks some. The sample consists of over 85,000 clones, 80% to 90% of them appearing once. Relapse after autologous stem cell transplantation occurred in every patient, and brentuximab vedotin exposure varied. Germline values: CDR1 SEHNR, CDR2 FQNEAQ (reference sequence). This CDR3 contains 17 residues. Trimming shortened V by 2 bases and J by 2 bases, and 17 bases separated the two germline ends.

Sequenced material: peripheral blood mononuclear cells (PBMCs), taken before the second cycle of nivolumab. J is TRBJ2-3 and V is TRBV7-9; unclear D gene. This receptor was identified in a human donor with classical Hodgkin lymphoma. The CDR3 here is CASSLRQARVLTDTQYF. CDR3 DNA sequence: TGTGCCAGCAGCTTACGACAAGCACGAGTCCTCACAGATACGCAGTATTTT. Variable domain in full (rest from reference TRBV7-9 and TRBJ2-3): DTGVSQNPRHKITKRGQNVTFRCDPISEHNRLYWYRQTLGQGPEFLTYFQNEAQLEKSRLLSDRFSAERPKGSFSTLEIQRTEQGDSAMYLCASSLRQARVLTDTQYFGPGTRLTVL.